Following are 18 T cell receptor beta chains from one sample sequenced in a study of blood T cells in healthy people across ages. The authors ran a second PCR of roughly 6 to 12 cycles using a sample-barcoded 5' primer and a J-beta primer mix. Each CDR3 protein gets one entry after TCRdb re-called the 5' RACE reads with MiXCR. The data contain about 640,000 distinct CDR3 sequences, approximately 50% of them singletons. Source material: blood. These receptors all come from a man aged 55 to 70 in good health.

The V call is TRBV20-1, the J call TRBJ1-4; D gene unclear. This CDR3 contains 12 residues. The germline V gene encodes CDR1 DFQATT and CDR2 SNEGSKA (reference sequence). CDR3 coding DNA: TGCTCTGCCACCGCAACTAATGAAAAACTGTTTTTT. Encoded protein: CSATATNEKLFF.

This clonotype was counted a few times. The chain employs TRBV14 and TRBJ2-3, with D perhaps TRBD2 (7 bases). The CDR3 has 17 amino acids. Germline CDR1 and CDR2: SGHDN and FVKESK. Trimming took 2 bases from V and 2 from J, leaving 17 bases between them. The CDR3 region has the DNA TGTGCCAGCAGCCAATGGTGGGGGGGCCGGAACACAGATACGCAGTATTTT. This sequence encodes CASSQWWGGRNTDTQYF.

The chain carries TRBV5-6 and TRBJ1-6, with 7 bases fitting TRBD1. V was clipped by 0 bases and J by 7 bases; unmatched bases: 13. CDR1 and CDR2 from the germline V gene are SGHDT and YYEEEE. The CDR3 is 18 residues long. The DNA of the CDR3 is TGTGCCAGCAGCTTGGTCGGGACCCCAGGAGGGGGCAATTCACCCCTCCACTTT. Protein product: CASSLVGTPGGGNSPLHF.

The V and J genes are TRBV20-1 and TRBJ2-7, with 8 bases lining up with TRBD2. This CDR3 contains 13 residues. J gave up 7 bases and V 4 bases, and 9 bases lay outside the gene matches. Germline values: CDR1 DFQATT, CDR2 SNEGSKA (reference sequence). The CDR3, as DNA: TGCAGTGCTATCGGGGGGGGTTACAATGAGCAGTACTTC. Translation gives CSAIGGGYNEQYF.

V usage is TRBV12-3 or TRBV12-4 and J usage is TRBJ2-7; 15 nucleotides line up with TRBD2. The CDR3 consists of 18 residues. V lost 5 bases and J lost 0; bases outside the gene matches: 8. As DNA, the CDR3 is TGTGCCAGCAGTGGGGGACTAGCGGGGGGACTAAACTCCTACGAGCAGTACTTC. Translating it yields CASSGGLAGGLNSYEQYF.

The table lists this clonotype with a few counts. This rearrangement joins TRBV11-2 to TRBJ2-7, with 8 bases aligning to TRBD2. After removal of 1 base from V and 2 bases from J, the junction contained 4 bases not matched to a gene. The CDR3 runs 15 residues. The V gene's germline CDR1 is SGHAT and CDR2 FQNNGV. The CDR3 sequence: CASSLGAGLAYEQYF. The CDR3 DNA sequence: TGTGCCAGCAGCTTAGGGGCGGGACTAGCCTACGAGCAGTACTTC.

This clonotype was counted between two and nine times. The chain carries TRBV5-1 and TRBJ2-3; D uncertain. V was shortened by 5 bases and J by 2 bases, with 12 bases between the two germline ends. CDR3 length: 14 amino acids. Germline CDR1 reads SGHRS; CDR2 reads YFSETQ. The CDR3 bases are TGCGCCAGCAGGTTAAGGCAGCTCACAGATACGCAGTATTTT. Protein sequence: CASRLRQLTDTQYF.

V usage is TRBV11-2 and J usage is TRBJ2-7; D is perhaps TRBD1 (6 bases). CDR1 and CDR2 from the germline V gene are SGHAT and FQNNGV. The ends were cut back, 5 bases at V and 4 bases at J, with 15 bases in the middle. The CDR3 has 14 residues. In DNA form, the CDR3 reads TGTGCCAGCAGCGCCACACCAGGGGCGTACGAGCAGTACTTC. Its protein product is CASSATPGAYEQYF.

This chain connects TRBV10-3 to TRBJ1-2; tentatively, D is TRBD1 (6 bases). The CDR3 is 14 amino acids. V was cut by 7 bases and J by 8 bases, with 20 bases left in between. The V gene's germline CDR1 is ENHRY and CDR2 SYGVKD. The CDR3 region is CAITIQEGGPGYTF. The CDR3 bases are TGTGCCATCACCATTCAGGAGGGGGGACCCGGCTACACCTTC.

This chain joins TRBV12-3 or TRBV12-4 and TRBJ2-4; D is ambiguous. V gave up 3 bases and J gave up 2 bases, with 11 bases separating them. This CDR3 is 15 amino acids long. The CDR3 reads CASSFGPAPKNIQYF. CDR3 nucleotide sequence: TGTGCCAGCAGTTTCGGGCCAGCACCCAAAAACATTCAGTACTTC.

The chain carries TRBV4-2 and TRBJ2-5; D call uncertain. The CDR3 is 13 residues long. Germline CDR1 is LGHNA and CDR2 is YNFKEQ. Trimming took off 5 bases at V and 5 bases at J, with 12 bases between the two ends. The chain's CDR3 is CASSDGQRETQYF. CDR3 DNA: TGTGCCAGCAGCGATGGCCAAAGGGAGACCCAGTACTTC.

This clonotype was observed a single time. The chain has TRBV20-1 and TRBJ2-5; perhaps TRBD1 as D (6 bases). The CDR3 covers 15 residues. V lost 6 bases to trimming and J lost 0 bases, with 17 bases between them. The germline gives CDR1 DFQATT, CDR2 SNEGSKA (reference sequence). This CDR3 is CSADTGQGYQETQYF. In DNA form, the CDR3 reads TGCAGTGCCGACACGGGGCAGGGGTACCAAGAGACCCAGTACTTC.

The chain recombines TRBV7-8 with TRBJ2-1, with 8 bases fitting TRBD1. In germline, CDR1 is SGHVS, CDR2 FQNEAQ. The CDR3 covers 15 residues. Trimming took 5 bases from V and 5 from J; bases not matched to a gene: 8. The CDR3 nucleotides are TGTGCCAGCAGCCTCGACAGGGGCAAGGACAATGAGCAGTTCTTC. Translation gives CASSLDRGKDNEQFF.

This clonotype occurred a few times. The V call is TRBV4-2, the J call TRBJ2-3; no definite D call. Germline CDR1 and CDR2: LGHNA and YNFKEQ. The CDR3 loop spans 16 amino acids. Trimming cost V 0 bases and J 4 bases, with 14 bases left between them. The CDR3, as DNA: TGTGCCAGCAGCCAAGAAGATGGTAGCCGCGCAGATACGCAGTATTTT. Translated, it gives CASSQEDGSRADTQYF.

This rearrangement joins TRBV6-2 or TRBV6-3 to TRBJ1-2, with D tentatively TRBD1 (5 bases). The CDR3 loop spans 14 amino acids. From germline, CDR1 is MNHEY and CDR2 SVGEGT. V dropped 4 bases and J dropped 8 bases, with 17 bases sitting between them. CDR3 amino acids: CASSLPTALSGYTF. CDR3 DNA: TGTGCCAGCAGTTTACCGACAGCGCTAAGCGGCTACACCTTC.

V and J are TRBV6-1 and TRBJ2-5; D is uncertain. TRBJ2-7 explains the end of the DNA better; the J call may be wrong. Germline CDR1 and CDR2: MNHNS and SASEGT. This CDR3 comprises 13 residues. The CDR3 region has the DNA TGTGCCAGCAGTGAAACGGCCAGTTACGAGCAGTACTTC. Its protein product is CASSETASYEQYF.

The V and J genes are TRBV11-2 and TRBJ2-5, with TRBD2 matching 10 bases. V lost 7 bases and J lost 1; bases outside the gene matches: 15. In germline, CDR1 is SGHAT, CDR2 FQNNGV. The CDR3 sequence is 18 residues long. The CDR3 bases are TGTGCCAGCACCCGGGGCCTAGCGGGGGCTCGGATCCAAGAGACCCAGTACTTC. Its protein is CASTRGLAGARIQETQYF.

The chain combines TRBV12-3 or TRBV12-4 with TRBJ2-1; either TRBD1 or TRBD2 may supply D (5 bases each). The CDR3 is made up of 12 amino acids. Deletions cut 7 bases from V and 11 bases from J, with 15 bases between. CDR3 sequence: CASTPGRTKQFF. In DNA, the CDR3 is TGTGCCAGCACCCCGGGGCGGACAAAGCAGTTCTTC.